A selection of T cell receptor beta chains follows, all from one sample in a study of blood T cell repertoires in COVID-19. Assay used: immunoSEQ multiplex PCR; TCRdb lists only in-frame clones, some missing. This repertoire shows about 98,000 clones, over 70% found once; its top ten account for about 10%. Specimen: peripheral blood. These receptors originate from an elderly woman with acute or convalescent COVID-19. CDR3s include the opening cysteine and the closing phenylalanine or tryptophan. The D gene is left open where the match is weak. Expanded clones get a size class; other rows say once, few or many, or leave the size out.

V gene	clone size	D gene	J gene	CDR3 DNA	CDR3 protein
TRBV29-1	NA	TRBD1	TRBJ1-2	TGCAGCGTGGGGGGGGACAGGGCGATTGGCTACACCTTC	CSVGGDRAIGYTF
TRBV28	NA	NA	TRBJ1-4	TGTGCCAGCAGTGCCAGTGAAAAACTGTTTTTT	CASSASEKLFF
TRBV19	NA	TRBD1	TRBJ1-4	TGTGCCAGTAGTGCCGTCTCAACCGGGACAGGGGGATCAACTAATGAAAAACTGTTTTTT	CASSAVSTGTGGSTNEKLFF
TRBV6-1	NA	TRBD1	TRBJ2-7	TGTGCCAGCAGTGAAGGGACAGGGACGGGGAAGTACGAGCAGTACTTC	CASSEGTGTGKYEQYF
TRBV4-3	NA	NA	TRBJ2-3	TGCGCCAGCAGCCCGTTAACTACAGATACGCAGTATTTT	CASSPLTTDTQYF
TRBV3-1/TRBV3-2	NA	NA	TRBJ2-5	TGTGCCAGCAGCGCCAATTTCGGTTCGGAGACCCAGTACTTC	CASSANFGSETQYF
TRBV4-2	NA	NA	TRBJ1-2	TGTGCCAGCAGCCAAGCCGGTACCTATGGCTACACCTTC	CASSQAGTYGYTF
TRBV2	NA	NA	TRBJ1-1	TGTGCCAGCAGTCTGGCAGGGCGTGAAGCTTTCTTT	CASSLAGREAFF
TRBV24-1	NA	TRBD2	TRBJ2-3	TGTGCCACCAGTGACTGGACTAGCGGGGCCACAGATACGCAGTATTTT	CATSDWTSGATDTQYF
TRBV10-3	NA	TRBD1	TRBJ1-2	TGTGCCATCAGTGCGGGCCAGGGGGCCTACTATGGCTACACCTTC	CAISAGQGAYYGYTF
TRBV18	NA	NA	TRBJ1-1	TGTGCCAGCTCACAAACCGGACAGTCTGAAGCTTTCTTT	CASSQTGQSEAFF
TRBV30	NA	TRBD1	TRBJ1-1	TGTGCCTGTACAGCAGGGGGACTGAACACTGAAGCTTTCTTT	CACTAGGLNTEAFF
TRBV28	few	TRBD1	TRBJ1-6	TGTGCCAGCAGTTTGACAGGGATTTTAAACTCACCCCTCCACTTT	CASSLTGILNSPLHF
TRBV28	NA	NA	TRBJ1-6	TGTGCCAGCAGGTCTCGGGGTTTAGGTAATTCACCCCTCCACTTT	CASRSRGLGNSPLHF
TRBV6-6	NA	NA	TRBJ2-7	TGTGCCAGCACCCGGACAGCTAACTCCTACGAGCAGTACTTC	CASTRTANSYEQYF
TRBV20-1	once	NA	TRBJ2-7	TGCAGTGCTAGTCTCCGGAGAAACGAGCAGTACTTC	CSASLRRNEQYF
TRBV4-2	NA	NA	TRBJ2-7	TGTGCCAGCAAGGGGCTTGGGCCGTCGAAGCAGTACTTC	CASKGLGPSKQYF
TRBV27	NA	NA	TRBJ1-1	TGTGCCAGCAGTCTTCAAACGGGGAACACTGAAGCTTTCTTT	CASSLQTGNTEAFF
TRBV4-2	NA	TRBD2	TRBJ2-5	TGTGCCAGCAGCCAAGATTGGACTAGCGGGGGGCCAGAGACCCAGTACTTC	CASSQDWTSGGPETQYF
TRBV6-5	few	NA	TRBJ1-2	TGTGCCAGCAGTTCTGCCTTACAGGGTAGCGATGGCTACACCTTC	CASSSALQGSDGYTF
TRBV7-9	NA	TRBD1	TRBJ1-4	TGTGCCAGCAGCTTCGTCGCGGGACAGTCTAATGAAAAACTGTTTTTT	CASSFVAGQSNEKLFF
TRBV5-1	NA	TRBD1	TRBJ1-2	TGCGCCAGCAGCTTGGTGTCGACAGGGGGGGACTATGGCTACACCTTC	CASSLVSTGGDYGYTF
TRBV27	NA	TRBD1	TRBJ1-1	TGTGCCAGCAGTTCGGACAGGAATGAAGCTTTCTTT	CASSSDRNEAFF
TRBV5-4	NA	NA	TRBJ2-2	TGTGCCAGCAGCTTTAACGGCAGGGGGGAGCTGTTTTTT	CASSFNGRGELFF
TRBV5-4	NA	TRBD2	TRBJ2-5	TGTGCCAGCAGCCTTACGGGGGGGCCGGGAGAGACCCAGTACTTC	CASSLTGGPGETQYF
TRBV27	many	NA	TRBJ2-7	TGTGCCAGCAGTTTGGGGGGACCTTACGAGCAGTACTTC	CASSLGGPYEQYF
TRBV7-2	NA	NA	TRBJ2-3	TGTGCCAGCAGCTTAGGTTGGACAGCCACAGATACGCAGTATTTT	CASSLGWTATDTQYF
TRBV3-1/TRBV3-2	NA	TRBD1	TRBJ1-2	TGTGCCAGCAGCCAAGACCCACCGACAGGGTTACTCTATGGCTACACCTTC	CASSQDPPTGLLYGYTF
TRBV19	NA	NA	TRBJ1-4	TGTGCCACGTCCGATATGGGCACTAATGAAAAACTGTTTTTT	CATSDMGTNEKLFF
TRBV5-1	NA	NA	TRBJ1-2	TGCGCCAGCAGCTTGTTCTCGAGCAACTATGGCTACACCTTC	CASSLFSSNYGYTF
TRBV30	once	NA	TRBJ1-5	TGTGCCTGGGAAGGGGGTAGCAATCAGCCCCAGCATTTT	CAWEGGSNQPQHF